This T cell receptor (beta chain) is drawn from a study of cytomegalovirus exposure and HLA in healthy donors. Study outcomes and limitations: In a later analysis, common viral pathogens appeared linked to several of the most significant clusters.

Worth noting for this clone: Its antigen is unidentified.

PCR amplification relied on 60 Vbeta primers (plus 13 Jbeta primers). Libraries were prepared by immunoSEQ multiplex PCR; TCRdb keeps only in-frame clonotypes and omits some of them. With some 180,000 clones in the sample, the ten largest clones hold 6.5%. The CDR3 length is 13 residues. CDR1 and CDR2 from the germline V gene are MNHNS and SASEGT. Trimming cost V 4 bases and J 5 bases; bases outside gene matches: 4. The sequence derives from a young man in good health and CMV-seronegative. Sequencing was performed on PBMCs. V and J are TRBV6-1 and TRBJ2-5; 7 nucleotides align to TRBD2. In nucleotides, the CDR3 is TGTGCCAGCAGTGTGGGGGAGGGGGAGACCCAGTACTTC. Translated: CASSVGEGETQYF.